These 28 T cell receptor beta chains were all obtained from the same sample, sequenced in a study of cytomegalovirus exposure and HLA in healthy donors. Vbeta (60) and Jbeta (13) primers were used in the PCR. Profiled with immunoSEQ multiplex PCR; TCRdb holds only in-frame clones, not every one. Among 25,000 to 40,000 clones listed, about 60% were seen once. Sequenced material: PBMCs. These receptors were collected from a man in his fifties in good health and CMV-seropositive.

This clone is deemed large. This CDR3 is CASSSGRIISYEQYF. The DNA of the CDR3 is TGTGCCAGCAGTTCGGGGAGAATAATTTCCTACGAGCAGTACTTC. The chain carries TRBV28 and TRBJ2-7; possibly TRBD2 for D (5 bases). The CDR3 is 15 amino acids. V lost 4 bases, J lost 1 base, and 14 bases lay in between. Looked up from germline, CDR1 is MDHEN and CDR2 is SYDVKM.

The rearrangement links TRBV5-4 to TRBJ2-3; the match to TRBD2 covers 12 bases. J was trimmed by 5 bases and V by 5 bases; bases with no gene match: 9. CDR3 length: 16 residues. Looked up from germline, CDR1 is SGHNT and CDR2 is YYREEE (reference sequence). CDR3 nucleotides: TGTGCCAGCAGTCTTACTAGCGGGGGGCGTGGAGATACGCAGTATTTT. Protein product: CASSLTSGGRGDTQYF.

The genes are TRBV9 and TRBJ2-5; perhaps TRBD2 as D (6 bases). Germline CDR1 reads SGDLS; CDR2 reads YYNGEE. The ends were cut back, 3 bases at V and 4 bases at J, with 10 bases in the middle. The CDR3 totals 13 residues. CDR3 sequence: CASSATSSETQYF. CDR3 DNA sequence: TGTGCCAGCAGCGCTACTAGCTCAGAGACCCAGTACTTC.

The rearrangement uses TRBV7-9 and TRBJ1-1; tentative D call: TRBD1 (6 bases). Germline values: CDR1 SEHNR, CDR2 FQNEAQ (reference sequence). This CDR3 contains 15 residues. Trimming cost V 1 base and J 5 bases, with 14 bases left between them. This chain's CDR3 is CASSLGRTVKTEAFF. DNA for the CDR3: TGTGCCAGCAGCTTAGGTAGGACAGTAAAGACTGAAGCTTTCTTT.

The rearrangement uses TRBV7-7 and TRBJ2-7; D possibly corresponds to TRBD1 (5 bases). The CDR3 has 14 amino acids. Trimming left V 1 base short and J 3 bases short, with 10 bases between. Germline V gene sequence: CDR1 SSHAT, CDR2 FNYEAQ (reference sequence). The CDR3 nucleotides are TGTGCCAGCAGCTTAGGGCAGGGCAACTACGAGCAGTACTTC. Protein product: CASSLGQGNYEQYF.

The chain joins TRBV30 to TRBJ1-1; weak D call: TRBD1 (5 bases). Looked up from germline, CDR1 is GTSNPN and CDR2 is SVGIG (reference sequence). Trimming removed 0 bases at V and 7 bases at J, with 6 bases between. This CDR3 is 11 amino acids long. CDR3 in amino acids: CAWSVQGEAFF. The CDR3 region has the DNA TGTGCCTGGAGTGTCCAGGGTGAAGCTTTCTTT.

The gene calls are TRBV30 and TRBJ1-6; D is undetermined. V was shortened by 5 bases and J by 6 bases, with 8 bases between the two germline ends. The CDR3 spans 12 residues. CDR1 and CDR2 (germline): GTSNPN, SVGIG (reference sequence). For the CDR3, the DNA is TGTGCCTGGGGGAGGCTTAATTCACCCCTCCACTTT. Translated: CAWGRLNSPLHF.

The genes are TRBV6-6 and TRBJ1-6; 7 bases fit TRBD1. Germline loops: CDR1 MNHNY, CDR2 SVGAGI (reference sequence). There are 14 residues in the CDR3. The junction had 6 bases not matched to a gene; V was cut back by 6 bases and J by 7 bases. CDR3 sequence (DNA): TGTGCCAGCAGGACGGGACAGACGAATTCACCCCTCCACTTT. It translates to CASRTGQTNSPLHF.

V and J are TRBV23-1 and TRBJ2-6; TRBD2 aligns across 7 bases. TRBV23-1 is sorted into the ORF group, with uncertain function. V gave up 7 bases and J gave up 0 bases; unmatched junction bases: 18. The CDR3 is 20 residues long. CDR3 sequence reads: CASTPRGEVGVCSGANVLTF. The CDR3 nucleotides are TGCGCCAGCACGCCACGGGGGGAAGTGGGGGTATGCTCTGGGGCCAACGTCCTGACTTTC.

The chain is built from TRBV19 and TRBJ1-5; tentative D call: TRBD1 (5 bases). The germline gives CDR1 LNHDA, CDR2 SQIVND (reference sequence). V dropped 2 bases and J dropped 2 bases, with 10 bases sitting between them. There are 15 residues in the CDR3. The CDR3 loop reads CASSITWGGNQPQHF. CDR3 nucleotides: TGTGCCAGTAGTATAACCTGGGGGGGCAATCAGCCCCAGCATTTT.

The chain uses TRBV4-2 and TRBJ1-1, with a weak D call TRBD1 (5 bases). The CDR3 length is 14 residues. V dropped 2 bases and J dropped 1 base, with 8 bases sitting between them. CDR1 is LGHNA and CDR2 is YNFKEQ in the germline V gene. The CDR3 reads CASSQPQGNTEAFF. The DNA for the CDR3 is TGTGCCAGCAGCCAACCTCAGGGGAACACTGAAGCTTTCTTT.

This clone was seen only a few times. The chain couples TRBV28 to TRBJ2-7, with 12 bases matching TRBD2. This CDR3 is 16 amino acids long. Per the germline V gene, CDR1 is MDHEN and CDR2 is SYDVKM. J lost 5 bases, V lost 5 bases, and 10 bases had no gene match. CDR3 loop: CASSPRTLAGGNEQYF. DNA of the CDR3: TGTGCCAGCAGTCCACGGACGCTAGCGGGAGGGAACGAGCAGTACTTC.

This clone was recorded a few times. J is TRBJ1-2 and V is TRBV28, with D maybe TRBD1 (5 bases). V dropped 8 bases and J dropped 4 bases, with 17 bases sitting between them. Germline values: CDR1 MDHEN, CDR2 SYDVKM. The CDR3 extends over 14 amino acids. CDR3 protein: CASAPPDSFYGYTF. The CDR3 coding sequence is TGTGCCAGCGCACCTCCTGACAGTTTCTATGGCTACACCTTC.

The chain has TRBV28 and TRBJ2-7; the D is unclear. The CDR3 covers 12 residues. V was pared by 6 bases and J by 0 bases, with 6 bases between. In germline, CDR1 is MDHEN, CDR2 SYDVKM. The DNA for the CDR3 is TGTGCCAGCAGACCGAGCTCCTACGAGCAGTACTTC. It is translated as CASRPSSYEQYF.

This clone showed up just a few times. This chain uses TRBV6-5 with TRBJ2-1, with unresolved D. V was shortened by 5 bases and J by 6 bases, with 14 bases between the two germline ends. Looked up from germline, CDR1 is MNHEY and CDR2 is SVGAGI. The CDR3 contains 14 residues. The CDR3 spells CASSRRPPTNEQFF. CDR3 nucleotide sequence: TGTGCCAGCAGTAGGAGACCCCCAACCAATGAGCAGTTCTTC.

This clone was seen only once. This chain uses TRBV29-1 with TRBJ2-7; 10 positions match TRBD1. Germline lookup yields CDR1 SQVTM and CDR2 ANQGSEA. Trimming at V came to 5 bases and at J to 5 bases, leaving 9 bases not matched to a gene. This CDR3 is 14 amino acids long. The DNA for the CDR3 is TGCAGCGTTTCCGGACAGGGGGGTAGGCACGAGCAGTACTTC. Translated: CSVSGQGGRHEQYF.

This chain uses TRBV2 with TRBJ1-1; D is unclear. The germline gives CDR1 SNHLY, CDR2 FYNNEI. The CDR3 totals 12 residues. V was cut by 7 bases and J by 5 bases, with 11 bases left in between. CDR3 DNA: TGTGCCAGCAACCCGTTCAGGACTGAAGCTTTCTTT. It encodes CASNPFRTEAFF. The variable domain in full, completed from reference TRBV2 and TRBJ1-1, reads EPEVTQTPSHQVTQMGQEVILRCVPISNHLYFYWYRQILGQKVEFLVSFYNNEISEKSEIFDDQFSVERPDGSNFTLKIRSTKLEDSAMYFCASNPFRTEAFFGQGTRLTVV.

The chain has TRBV5-8 and TRBJ1-2; TRBD1 matches 8 bases. V dropped 4 bases and J dropped 5; count of bases not matched to a gene: 13. Germline V gene sequence: CDR1 SGHTS, CDR2 YDEGEE. The CDR3 is made up of 16 amino acids. The CDR3 protein is CASSPWTGSRGYGYTF. The CDR3 bases are TGTGCCAGCAGCCCTTGGACAGGGTCTAGGGGGTATGGCTACACCTTC.

J is TRBJ2-2 and V is TRBV29-1; 15 bases align to TRBD2. The CDR3 has 16 residues. Germline loops: CDR1 SQVTM, CDR2 ANQGSEA. The V gene end was trimmed by 6 bases and the J gene end by 4 bases; junction bases not matched to a gene: 6. The CDR3 reads CSVRTSGGAATGELFF. CDR3 sequence (DNA): TGCAGCGTGAGGACTAGCGGGGGGGCGGCCACCGGGGAGCTGTTTTTT.

The CDR3 bases are TGCGCCAGCAGCCAAGATACGGGGGCCTACAATGAGCAGTTCTTC. Protein: CASSQDTGAYNEQFF. This chain uses TRBV4-3 with TRBJ2-1; tentative D call: TRBD2 (6 bases). The germline V gene has CDR1 LGHNA and CDR2 YSLEER. Trimming shortened V by 0 bases and J by 2 bases, and 8 bases separated the two germline ends. CDR3 length equals 15 residues.

This chain uses TRBV28 with TRBJ2-1; no firm D call. Germline V lookup: CDR1 MDHEN, CDR2 SYDVKM. This CDR3 is 14 amino acids long. Trimming took off 1 base at V and 7 bases at J, with 11 bases between the two ends. CDR3 DNA sequence: TGTGCCAGCAGTTTATCCAGTGGAGAGAATGAGCAGTTCTTC. Translation gives CASSLSSGENEQFF.

The chain carries TRBV5-1 and TRBJ2-7; no firm D call. This CDR3 is built from 13 residues. Germline V gene lookup returns CDR1 SGHRS and CDR2 YFSETQ. V was cut by 4 bases and J by 2 bases, with 10 bases left in between. In DNA form, the CDR3 reads TGCGCCAGCAGCCAGGAACGAGCCTACGAGCAGTACTTC. Amino acid sequence: CASSQERAYEQYF.

The chain is built from TRBV28 and TRBJ2-2, with TRBD2 as a possible D gene (6 bases). Per the germline V gene, CDR1 is MDHEN and CDR2 is SYDVKM. The CDR3 has 14 residues. Trimming removed 6 bases at V and 8 bases at J, with 16 bases between. The CDR3, as DNA: TGTGCCAGCAGCAGACTAGGGTTAGATGGGGAGCTGTTTTTT. Translated, it gives CASSRLGLDGELFF.

The genes are TRBV9 and TRBJ2-1; 8 positions agree with TRBD2. The V gene end was trimmed by 3 bases and the J gene end by 3 bases; junction bases not matched to a gene: 5. Per the germline V gene, CDR1 is SGDLS and CDR2 is YYNGEE. The CDR3 spans 15 residues. The DNA of the CDR3 is TGTGCCAGCAGCGCCAGCGGGGGCCTCTACAATGAGCAGTTCTTC. Amino acids: CASSASGGLYNEQFF. Looking up the rest from reference TRBV9 and TRBJ2-1 gives the full variable domain: DSGVTQTPKHLITATGQRVTLRCSPRSGDLSVYWYQQSLDQGLQFLIQYYNGEERAKGNILERFSAQQFPDLHSELNLSSLELGDSALYFCASSASGGLYNEQFFGPGTRLTVL.

This clone was counted a few times. J is TRBJ2-3 and V is TRBV29-1, with unresolved D. Germline V gives CDR1 SQVTM, CDR2 ANQGSEA. CDR3 size: 13 residues. With 5 bases removed from V and 2 bases from J, the gap between germline ends came to 11 bases. The CDR3 sequence is CSVRSSHTDTQYF. In DNA, the CDR3 is TGCAGCGTTCGGAGTTCCCACACAGATACGCAGTATTTT.

This rearrangement joins TRBV5-1 to TRBJ2-7, with 8 bases that match TRBD1. V lost 2 bases, J lost 4 bases, and 5 bases stayed unmatched. Germline assignment: CDR1 SGHRS and CDR2 YFSETQ. CDR3 size: 14 residues. The DNA for the CDR3 is TGCGCCAGCAGCTTTTCCACAGGGGGTTACGAGCAGTACTTC. Translated: CASSFSTGGYEQYF.

This chain connects TRBV29-1 to TRBJ2-7; 7 nucleotides agree with TRBD1. The germline gives CDR1 SQVTM, CDR2 ANQGSEA. This CDR3 region has 11 residues. V was pared by 6 bases and J by 4 bases, with 3 bases of the junction left unmatched. CDR3 protein: CSVYRGYEQYF. In DNA, the CDR3 is TGCAGCGTCTACAGGGGTTACGAGCAGTACTTC.

The gene calls are TRBV13 and TRBJ1-3; no clear D gene. The CDR3 extends over 14 amino acids. In germline, CDR1 is PRHDT, CDR2 FYEKMQ (reference sequence). V was pared by 4 bases and J by 0 bases, with 7 bases between. The CDR3 here is CASSSQSSGNTIYF. The CDR3, as DNA: TGTGCCAGCAGCTCACAGAGCTCTGGAAACACCATATATTTT.